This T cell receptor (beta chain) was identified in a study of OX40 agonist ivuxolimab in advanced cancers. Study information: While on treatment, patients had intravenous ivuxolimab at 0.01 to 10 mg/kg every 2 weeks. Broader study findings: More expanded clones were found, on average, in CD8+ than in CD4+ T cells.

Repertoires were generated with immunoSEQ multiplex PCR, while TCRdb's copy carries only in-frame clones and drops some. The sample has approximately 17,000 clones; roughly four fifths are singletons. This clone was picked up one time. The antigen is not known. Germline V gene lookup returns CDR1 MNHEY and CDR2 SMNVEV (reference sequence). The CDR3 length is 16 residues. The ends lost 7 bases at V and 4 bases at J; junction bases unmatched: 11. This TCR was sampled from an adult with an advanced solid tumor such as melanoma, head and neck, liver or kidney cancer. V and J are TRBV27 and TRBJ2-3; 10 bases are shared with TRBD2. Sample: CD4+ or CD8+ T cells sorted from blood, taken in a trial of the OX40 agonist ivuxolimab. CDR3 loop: CASILYSSGSSDTQYF. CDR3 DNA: TGTGCCAGCATCCTTTATTCTAGCGGGAGCTCAGATACGCAGTATTTT.